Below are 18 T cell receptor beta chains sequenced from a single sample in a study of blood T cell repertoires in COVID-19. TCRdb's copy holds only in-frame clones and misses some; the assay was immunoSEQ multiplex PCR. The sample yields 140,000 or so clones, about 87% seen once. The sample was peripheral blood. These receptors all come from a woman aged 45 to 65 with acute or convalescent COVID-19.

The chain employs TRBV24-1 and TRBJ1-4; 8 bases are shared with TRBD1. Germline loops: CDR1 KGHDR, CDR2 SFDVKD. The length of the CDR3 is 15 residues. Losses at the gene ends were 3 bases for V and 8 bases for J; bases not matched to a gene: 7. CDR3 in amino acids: CATSDPRTGPEKLFF. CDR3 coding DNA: TGTGCCACCAGTGATCCCCGGACAGGGCCCGAAAAACTGTTTTTT.

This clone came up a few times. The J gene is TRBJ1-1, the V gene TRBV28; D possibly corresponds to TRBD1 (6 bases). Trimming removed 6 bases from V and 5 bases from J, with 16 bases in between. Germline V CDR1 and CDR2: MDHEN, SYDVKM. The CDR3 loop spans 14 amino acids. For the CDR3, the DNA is TGTGCCAGCAGGATACAGGGAATGTCTACTGAAGCTTTCTTT. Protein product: CASRIQGMSTEAFF.

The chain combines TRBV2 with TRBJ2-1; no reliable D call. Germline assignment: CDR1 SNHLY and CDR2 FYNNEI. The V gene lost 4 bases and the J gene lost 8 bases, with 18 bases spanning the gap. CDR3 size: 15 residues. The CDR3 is CASSAPWPNIHEQFF. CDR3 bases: TGTGCCAGCAGTGCTCCCTGGCCGAATATTCATGAGCAGTTCTTC.

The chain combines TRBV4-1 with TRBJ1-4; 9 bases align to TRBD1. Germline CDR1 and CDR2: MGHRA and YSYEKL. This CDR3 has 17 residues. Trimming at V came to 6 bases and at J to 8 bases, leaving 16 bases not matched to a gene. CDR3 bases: TGCGCCAGCAGTCGAACAGGGGGCGCGGGTGGGGAGGAAAAACTGTTTTTT. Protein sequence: CASSRTGGAGGEEKLFF.

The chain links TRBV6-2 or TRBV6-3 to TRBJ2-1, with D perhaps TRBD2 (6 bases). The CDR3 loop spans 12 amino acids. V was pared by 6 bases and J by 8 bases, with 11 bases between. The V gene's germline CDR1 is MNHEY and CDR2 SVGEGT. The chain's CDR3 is CASSPGGYEQFF. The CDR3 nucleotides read TGTGCCAGCAGCCCCGGGGGATATGAGCAGTTCTTC.

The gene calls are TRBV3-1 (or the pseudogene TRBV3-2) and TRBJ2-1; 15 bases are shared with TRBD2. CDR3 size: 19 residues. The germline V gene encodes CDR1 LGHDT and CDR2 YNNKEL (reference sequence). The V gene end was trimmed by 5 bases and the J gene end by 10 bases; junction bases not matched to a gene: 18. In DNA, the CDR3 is TGTGCCAGCAGCTCTCAGAACCTTCCGGGGACTAGCGGGGGGAAGGAGCAGTTCTTC. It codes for CASSSQNLPGTSGGKEQFF.

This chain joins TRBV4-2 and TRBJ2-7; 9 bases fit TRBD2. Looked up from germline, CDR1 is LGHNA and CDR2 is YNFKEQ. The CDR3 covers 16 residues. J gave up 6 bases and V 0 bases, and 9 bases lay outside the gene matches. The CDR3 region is CASSQDRSTSGFEQYF. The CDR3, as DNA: TGTGCCAGCAGCCAAGACAGGTCGACTAGCGGTTTCGAGCAGTACTTC.

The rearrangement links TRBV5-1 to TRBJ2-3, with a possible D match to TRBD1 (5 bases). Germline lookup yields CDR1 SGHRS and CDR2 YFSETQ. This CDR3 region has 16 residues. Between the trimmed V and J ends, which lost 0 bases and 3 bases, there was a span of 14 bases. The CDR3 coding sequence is TGCGCCAGCAGCTTGGTGGGCAGGGTTTTAACAGATACGCAGTATTTT. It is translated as CASSLVGRVLTDTQYF.

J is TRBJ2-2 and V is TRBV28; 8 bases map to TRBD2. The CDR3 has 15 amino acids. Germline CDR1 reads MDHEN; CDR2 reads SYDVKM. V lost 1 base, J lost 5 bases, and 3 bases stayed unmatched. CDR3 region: CASSLLLAGTGELFF. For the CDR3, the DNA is TGTGCCAGCAGTTTATTGTTAGCGGGAACCGGGGAGCTGTTTTTT.

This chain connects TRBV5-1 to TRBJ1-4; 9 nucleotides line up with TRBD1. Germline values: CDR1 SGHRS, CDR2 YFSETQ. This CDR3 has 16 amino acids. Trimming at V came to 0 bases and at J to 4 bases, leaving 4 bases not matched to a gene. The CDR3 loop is CASSLGTGALNEKLFF. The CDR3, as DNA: TGCGCCAGCAGCTTGGGGACAGGGGCACTTAATGAAAAACTGTTTTTT.

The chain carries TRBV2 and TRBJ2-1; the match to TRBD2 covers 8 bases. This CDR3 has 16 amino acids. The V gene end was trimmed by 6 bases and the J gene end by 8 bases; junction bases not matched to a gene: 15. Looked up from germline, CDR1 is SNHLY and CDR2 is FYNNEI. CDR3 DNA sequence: TGTGCCAGCAGCCCTGATACTAGCGGCTTGGGCTATGAGCAGTTCTTC. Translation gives CASSPDTSGLGYEQFF.

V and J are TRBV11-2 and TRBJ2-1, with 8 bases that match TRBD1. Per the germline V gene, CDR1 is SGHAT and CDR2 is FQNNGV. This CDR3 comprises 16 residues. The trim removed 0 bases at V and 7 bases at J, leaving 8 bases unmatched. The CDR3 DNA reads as TGTGCCAGCAGCTTAGAACCGGGACAGGTAAAAAATGAGCAGTTCTTC. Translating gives CASSLEPGQVKNEQFF.

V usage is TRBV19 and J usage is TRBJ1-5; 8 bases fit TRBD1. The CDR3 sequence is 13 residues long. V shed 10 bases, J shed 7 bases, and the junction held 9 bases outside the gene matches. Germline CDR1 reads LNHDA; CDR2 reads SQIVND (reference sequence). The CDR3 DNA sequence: TGTGCCACCCAACAGGGGGAGGAACAGCCCCAGCATTTT. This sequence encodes CATQQGEEQPQHF.

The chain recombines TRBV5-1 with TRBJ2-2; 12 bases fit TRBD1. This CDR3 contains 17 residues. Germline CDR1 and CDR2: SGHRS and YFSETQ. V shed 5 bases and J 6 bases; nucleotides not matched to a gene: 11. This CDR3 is CASSNQPGQGASGELFF. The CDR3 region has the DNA TGCGCCAGCAGTAACCAACCGGGACAGGGGGCGTCCGGGGAGCTGTTTTTT.

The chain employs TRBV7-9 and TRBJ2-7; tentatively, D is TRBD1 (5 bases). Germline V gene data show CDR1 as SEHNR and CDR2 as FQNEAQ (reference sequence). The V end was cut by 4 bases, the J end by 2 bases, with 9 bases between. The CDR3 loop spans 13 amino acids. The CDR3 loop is CASSWGGPYEQYF. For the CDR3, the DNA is TGTGCCAGCAGCTGGGGCGGACCCTACGAGCAGTACTTC.

This chain's CDR3 is CASSLASWGETQYF. The CDR3 DNA reads TGTGCCAGCAGCTTGGCCAGTTGGGGCGAGACCCAGTACTTC. V and J are TRBV5-4 and TRBJ2-5, with D tentatively TRBD1 (5 bases). The CDR3 is 14 amino acids. The ends were cut back, 0 bases at V and 5 bases at J, with 11 bases in the middle. The germline CDR1 and CDR2 sequences are SGHNT and YYREEE (reference sequence).

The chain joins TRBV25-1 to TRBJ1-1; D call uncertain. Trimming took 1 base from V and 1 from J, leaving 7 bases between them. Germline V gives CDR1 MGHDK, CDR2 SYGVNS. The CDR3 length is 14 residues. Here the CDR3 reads CASSELGQNTEAFF. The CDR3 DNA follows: TGTGCCAGCAGTGAATTGGGCCAGAACACTGAAGCTTTCTTT. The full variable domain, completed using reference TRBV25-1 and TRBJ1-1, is EADIYQTPRYLVIGTGKKITLECSQTMGHDKMYWYQQDPGMELHLIHYSYGVNSTEKGDLSSESTVSRIRTEHFPLTLESARPSHTSQYLCASSELGQNTEAFFGQGTRLTVV.

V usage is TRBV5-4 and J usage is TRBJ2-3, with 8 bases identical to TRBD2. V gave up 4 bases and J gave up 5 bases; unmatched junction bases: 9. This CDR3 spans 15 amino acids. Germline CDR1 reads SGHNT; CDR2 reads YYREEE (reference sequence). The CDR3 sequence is CASSPGGAERDTQYF. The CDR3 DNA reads TGTGCCAGCAGCCCCGGGGGGGCTGAGAGAGATACGCAGTATTTT. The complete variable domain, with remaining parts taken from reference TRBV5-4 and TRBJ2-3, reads ETGVTQSPTHLIKTRGQQVTLRCSSQSGHNTVSWYQQALGQGPQFIFQYYREEENGRGNFPPRFSGLQFPNYSSELNVNALELDDSALYLCASSPGGAERDTQYFGPGTRLTVL.